A selection of T cell receptor beta chains follows, all from one sample in a study of cytomegalovirus exposure and HLA in healthy donors. Generated by immunoSEQ multiplex PCR, the TCRdb table keeps only in-frame clones and is missing some. The sample yields over 100,000 clones, about 61% seen once. Sequenced: PBMCs. The receptor source for this set is a woman aged 40 to 50 in good health and CMV-seronegative. The CDR3 runs from the conserved cysteine through the conserved F or W. The D gene is left open where the match is weak. Clone sizes are given selectively: once, few, many, or a class where the clone is expanded.

cdr3_aa: CASSQDRGLYSGANVLTF
cdr3_nt: TGCGCCAGCAGCCAAGACAGGGGCCTTTACTCTGGGGCCAACGTCCTGACTTTC
clone_size: NA
d_call: NA
j_call: TRBJ2-6
v_call: TRBV4-3

cdr3_aa: CASRQTFPGPQHF
cdr3_nt: TGTGCCAGCAGACAGACATTTCCAGGGCCCCAGCATTTT
clone_size: NA
d_call: NA
j_call: TRBJ1-5
v_call: TRBV2

cdr3_aa: CSAAVQQAFF
cdr3_nt: TGCAGTGCAGCAGTACAGCAAGCTTTCTTT
clone_size: NA
d_call: NA
j_call: TRBJ1-1
v_call: TRBV20-1

cdr3_aa: CASTRNPTAGANVLTF
cdr3_nt: TGTGCCAGCACCCGAAACCCCACAGCTGGGGCCAACGTCCTGACTTTC
clone_size: few
d_call: NA
j_call: TRBJ2-6
v_call: TRBV27

cdr3_aa: CASSQTGTEYGYTF
cdr3_nt: TGCGCCAGCAGCCAGACCGGGACAGAGTATGGCTACACCTTC
clone_size: NA
d_call: TRBD1
j_call: TRBJ1-2
v_call: TRBV4-1

cdr3_aa: CASSPRVSTTDTQYF
cdr3_nt: TGCGCCAGCAGTCCCCGGGTCTCGACTACAGATACGCAGTATTTT
clone_size: NA
d_call: NA
j_call: TRBJ2-3
v_call: TRBV6-5

cdr3_aa: CASSSSGGAGETQYF
cdr3_nt: TGTGCCAGCTCCTCTAGCGGGGGGGCGGGAGAGACCCAGTACTTC
clone_size: NA
d_call: TRBD2
j_call: TRBJ2-5
v_call: TRBV6-1

cdr3_aa: CASSFGPGEPQHF
cdr3_nt: TGTGCCAGCAGCTTTGGACCGGGAGAGCCCCAGCATTTT
clone_size: NA
d_call: NA
j_call: TRBJ1-5
v_call: TRBV7-2

cdr3_aa: CASSNGQVYGYTF
cdr3_nt: TGCGCCAGCAGCAACGGACAGGTCTATGGCTACACCTTC
clone_size: few
d_call: TRBD1
j_call: TRBJ1-2
v_call: TRBV5-1

cdr3_aa: CASSSGTGGQETQYF
cdr3_nt: TGCGCCAGCAGCTCCGGGACAGGGGGACAAGAGACCCAGTACTTC
clone_size: NA
d_call: TRBD1
j_call: TRBJ2-5
v_call: TRBV5-1

cdr3_aa: CASSPATSGAYNEQFF
cdr3_nt: TGTGCCAGCAGCCCGGCAACTAGCGGGGCCTACAATGAGCAGTTCTTC
clone_size: NA
d_call: TRBD2
j_call: TRBJ2-1
v_call: TRBV11-3

cdr3_aa: CSVEGNRAPTDTQYF
cdr3_nt: TGCAGCGTTGAAGGGAACAGGGCCCCCACAGATACGCAGTATTTT
clone_size: NA
d_call: NA
j_call: TRBJ2-3
v_call: TRBV29-1

cdr3_aa: CASSLLQGVVETQYF
cdr3_nt: TGTGCCAGCAGCTTACTACAGGGTGTTGTTGAGACCCAGTACTTC
clone_size: few
d_call: NA
j_call: TRBJ2-5
v_call: TRBV5-6

cdr3_aa: CASSFRTFDSGANVLTF
cdr3_nt: TGTGCCAGCAGCTTTCGAACTTTCGACTCTGGGGCCAACGTCCTGACTTTC
clone_size: NA
d_call: NA
j_call: TRBJ2-6
v_call: TRBV7-9

cdr3_aa: CASSLTARLNTEAFF
cdr3_nt: TGTGCCAGCAGCTTAACGGCCAGATTGAACACTGAAGCTTTCTTT
clone_size: few
d_call: NA
j_call: TRBJ1-1
v_call: TRBV7-3

cdr3_aa: CAWTGNSGELFF
cdr3_nt: TGTGCCTGGACAGGGAACTCCGGGGAGCTGTTTTTT
clone_size: NA
d_call: NA
j_call: TRBJ2-2
v_call: TRBV30

cdr3_aa: CASSVVLNTGELFF
cdr3_nt: TGTGCCAGCAGCGTAGTCTTGAACACCGGGGAGCTGTTTTTT
clone_size: NA
d_call: NA
j_call: TRBJ2-2
v_call: TRBV9

cdr3_aa: CASSLGTGRNTEAFF
cdr3_nt: TGCGCCAGCAGCTTGGGGACAGGGAGGAACACTGAAGCTTTCTTT
clone_size: NA
d_call: TRBD1
j_call: TRBJ1-1
v_call: TRBV5-1

cdr3_aa: CASSSTSGGASYEQYF
cdr3_nt: TGCGCCAGCAGCTCGACTAGCGGGGGGGCTTCCTACGAGCAGTACTTC
clone_size: NA
d_call: TRBD2
j_call: TRBJ2-7
v_call: TRBV5-1

cdr3_aa: CASSPTVRVKAYEQYF
cdr3_nt: TGTGCCAGCAGCCCCACGGTGAGGGTTAAGGCCTACGAGCAGTACTTC
clone_size: NA
d_call: NA
j_call: TRBJ2-7
v_call: TRBV11-2

cdr3_aa: CASSPRTHSNQPQHF
cdr3_nt: TGTGCCAGCAGCCCCCGGACTCATAGCAATCAGCCCCAGCATTTT
clone_size: NA
d_call: NA
j_call: TRBJ1-5
v_call: TRBV4-2

cdr3_aa: CASSLAGSNQPQHF
cdr3_nt: TGTGCCAGCAGCTTGGCAGGGAGCAATCAGCCCCAGCATTTT
clone_size: few
d_call: NA
j_call: TRBJ1-5
v_call: TRBV5-6

cdr3_aa: CSVVAVEAFF
cdr3_nt: TGCAGCGTTGTGGCGGTAGAAGCTTTCTTT
clone_size: few
d_call: NA
j_call: TRBJ1-1
v_call: TRBV29-1

cdr3_aa: CASSLGPTDTQYF
cdr3_nt: TGTGCCAGCAGCTTGGGGCCCACAGATACGCAGTATTTT
clone_size: few
d_call: NA
j_call: TRBJ2-3
v_call: TRBV5-6

cdr3_aa: CASSFGVVDGYTF
cdr3_nt: TGTGCCAGTAGCTTTGGAGTAGTTGATGGCTACACCTTC
clone_size: few
d_call: NA
j_call: TRBJ1-2
v_call: TRBV19

cdr3_aa: CASSLVGQGNTEAFF
cdr3_nt: TGTGCCAGCAGCTTGGTAGGACAAGGGAACACTGAAGCTTTCTTT
clone_size: NA
d_call: NA
j_call: TRBJ1-1
v_call: TRBV5-4

cdr3_aa: CASRKGLDNEKLFF
cdr3_nt: TGTGCCAGCAGAAAGGGGCTAGATAATGAAAAACTGTTTTTT
clone_size: NA
d_call: NA
j_call: TRBJ1-4
v_call: TRBV27

cdr3_aa: CASSIGGGPYGSPLHF
cdr3_nt: TGTGCCAGTAGTATAGGGGGCGGCCCATATGGGTCACCCCTCCACTTT
clone_size: few
d_call: NA
j_call: TRBJ1-6
v_call: TRBV19

cdr3_aa: CASSLNTDTQYF
cdr3_nt: TGTGCCAGCAGCCTTAACACAGATACGCAGTATTTT
clone_size: NA
d_call: NA
j_call: TRBJ2-3
v_call: TRBV5-6

cdr3_aa: CASSPRVSTNYGYTF
cdr3_nt: TGTGCCAGCAGCCCCCGGGTATCCACTAACTATGGCTACACCTTC
clone_size: NA
d_call: NA
j_call: TRBJ1-2
v_call: TRBV7-2

cdr3_aa: CASRPSGGYQETQYF
cdr3_nt: TGTGCCAGCAGGCCTAGCGGGGGGTACCAAGAGACCCAGTACTTC
clone_size: NA
d_call: TRBD2
j_call: TRBJ2-5
v_call: TRBV6-5

cdr3_aa: CASSPLQPGQHEAFF
cdr3_nt: TGTGCCAGCAGCCCGCTACAACCGGGACAGCATGAAGCTTTCTTT
clone_size: NA
d_call: TRBD1
j_call: TRBJ1-1
v_call: TRBV7-9

cdr3_aa: CTSSLEAASGSPLHF
cdr3_nt: TGTACCAGCAGCTTAGAGGCCGCATCAGGGTCACCCCTCCACTTT
clone_size: NA
d_call: NA
j_call: TRBJ1-6
v_call: TRBV7-9

cdr3_aa: CASSQASPGLETQYF
cdr3_nt: TGCGCCAGCAGCCAAGCGAGCCCAGGATTGGAGACCCAGTACTTC
clone_size: NA
d_call: NA
j_call: TRBJ2-5
v_call: TRBV4-1

cdr3_aa: CAWSAGDGYTF
cdr3_nt: TGTGCCTGGAGCGCAGGGGATGGCTACACCTTC
clone_size: few
d_call: NA
j_call: TRBJ1-2
v_call: TRBV30

cdr3_aa: CACQQGAVGYTF
cdr3_nt: TGTGCCTGCCAACAGGGAGCAGTTGGCTACACCTTC
clone_size: NA
d_call: NA
j_call: TRBJ1-2
v_call: TRBV30

cdr3_aa: CASSLESMNTEAFF
cdr3_nt: TGTGCCAGCAGCTTAGAGAGTATGAACACTGAAGCTTTCTTT
clone_size: once
d_call: NA
j_call: TRBJ1-1
v_call: TRBV7-9

cdr3_aa: CASSQEVERIRGYTF
cdr3_nt: TGTGCCAGCAGCCAAGAGGTGGAGCGGATTCGCGGCTACACCTTC
clone_size: NA
d_call: NA
j_call: TRBJ1-2
v_call: TRBV4-2

cdr3_aa: CASRGAGGWGETQYF
cdr3_nt: TGCGCCAGCAGGGGGGCAGGGGGCTGGGGAGAGACCCAGTACTTC
clone_size: NA
d_call: TRBD1
j_call: TRBJ2-5
v_call: TRBV10-2

cdr3_aa: CASSPTSGRRGETQYF
cdr3_nt: TGTGCCAGCAGTCCCACTAGCGGGAGGAGAGGGGAGACCCAGTACTTC
clone_size: few
d_call: TRBD2
j_call: TRBJ2-5
v_call: TRBV27

cdr3_aa: CASRTGGRNTGELFF
cdr3_nt: TGTGCCAGCCGCACAGGGGGCCGGAACACCGGGGAGCTGTTTTTT
clone_size: once
d_call: TRBD1
j_call: TRBJ2-2
v_call: TRBV10-3

cdr3_aa: CASSYSTGATEAFF
cdr3_nt: TGTGCCAGCAGTTACTCCACAGGGGCCACTGAAGCTTTCTTT
clone_size: NA
d_call: TRBD1
j_call: TRBJ1-1
v_call: TRBV6-6

cdr3_aa: CASSLAGLGDEQFF
cdr3_nt: TGTGCCAGCAGCTTAGCGGGACTAGGCGATGAGCAGTTCTTC
clone_size: NA
d_call: TRBD2
j_call: TRBJ2-1
v_call: TRBV7-9

cdr3_aa: CAWSVDSYQPQHF
cdr3_nt: TGTGCCTGGAGTGTAGATAGCTATCAGCCCCAGCATTTT
clone_size: once
d_call: NA
j_call: TRBJ1-5
v_call: TRBV30

cdr3_aa: CASSQEWGRGAANEKLFF
cdr3_nt: TGTGCCAGCAGCCAAGAATGGGGCAGGGGGGCCGCTAATGAAAAACTGTTTTTT
clone_size: NA
d_call: TRBD1
j_call: TRBJ1-4
v_call: TRBV14

cdr3_aa: CASSQEGGDSNEQFF
cdr3_nt: TGCGCCAGCAGCCAAGAGGGGGGGGACTCTAATGAGCAGTTCTTC
clone_size: NA
d_call: TRBD2
j_call: TRBJ2-1
v_call: TRBV4-1

cdr3_aa: CSASAMDRGDF
cdr3_nt: TGCAGTGCTAGTGCTATGGACAGGGGTGACTTC
clone_size: NA
d_call: TRBD1
j_call: TRBJ2-7
v_call: TRBV20-1

cdr3_aa: CASSGLTGTEAFF
cdr3_nt: TGTGCCAGCAGCGGGCTCACGGGGACTGAAGCTTTCTTT
clone_size: few
d_call: NA
j_call: TRBJ1-1
v_call: TRBV9

cdr3_aa: CASIPFRGGDEQFF
cdr3_nt: TGTGCCAGCATCCCCTTTAGGGGTGGCGATGAGCAGTTCTTC
clone_size: NA
d_call: NA
j_call: TRBJ2-1
v_call: TRBV27

cdr3_aa: CAISDPDSPGYGYTF
cdr3_nt: TGTGCCATCAGTGACCCCGACAGCCCTGGCTATGGCTACACCTTC
clone_size: few
d_call: NA
j_call: TRBJ1-2
v_call: TRBV10-3

cdr3_aa: CASSASGGATGELFF
cdr3_nt: TGTGCCAGCAGCGCCAGCGGGGGGGCCACCGGGGAGCTGTTTTTT
clone_size: NA
d_call: TRBD2
j_call: TRBJ2-2
v_call: TRBV7-2

cdr3_aa: CASRPTHYSNRPQHF
cdr3_nt: TGTGCCAGCAGGCCAACCCACTATAGCAATCGGCCCCAGCATTTT
clone_size: NA
d_call: NA
j_call: TRBJ1-5
v_call: TRBV6-5

cdr3_aa: CASTRTGALNTEAFF
cdr3_nt: TGTGCCAGTACCAGGACAGGGGCCTTGAACACTGAAGCTTTCTTT
clone_size: NA
d_call: TRBD1
j_call: TRBJ1-1
v_call: TRBV19

cdr3_aa: CASSSLAGGPVNEQFF
cdr3_nt: TGTGCCAGCAGCTCCCTAGCGGGGGGGCCAGTAAATGAGCAGTTCTTC
clone_size: NA
d_call: TRBD2
j_call: TRBJ2-1
v_call: TRBV11-2

cdr3_aa: CAIRSGTGPDTQYF
cdr3_nt: TGTGCCATCAGATCCGGGACAGGGCCAGATACGCAGTATTTT
clone_size: NA
d_call: TRBD1
j_call: TRBJ2-3
v_call: TRBV10-3

cdr3_aa: CASSESLQGAGTGELFF
cdr3_nt: TGCGCCAGCAGTGAATCCCTACAGGGGGCAGGAACCGGGGAGCTGTTTTTT
clone_size: NA
d_call: TRBD1
j_call: TRBJ2-2
v_call: TRBV10-1

cdr3_aa: CASSFQDSLNTGELFF
cdr3_nt: TGTGCCAGCAGCTTCCAGGACAGCCTCAACACCGGGGAGCTGTTTTTT
clone_size: NA
d_call: NA
j_call: TRBJ2-2
v_call: TRBV13

cdr3_aa: CASSRGETRDNEQFF
cdr3_nt: TGCGCCAGCAGTAGGGGAGAGACTAGAGACAATGAGCAGTTCTTC
clone_size: NA
d_call: NA
j_call: TRBJ2-1
v_call: TRBV5-1

cdr3_aa: CASSPRTGQGPNSPLHF
cdr3_nt: TGTGCCAGCAGCCCTAGGACCGGACAGGGGCCGAATTCACCCCTCCACTTT
clone_size: NA
d_call: TRBD1
j_call: TRBJ1-6
v_call: TRBV7-2

cdr3_aa: CASSFSGGETQYF
cdr3_nt: TGTGCCAGCAGCTTTTCCGGGGGGGAGACCCAGTACTTC
clone_size: NA
d_call: TRBD2
j_call: TRBJ2-5
v_call: TRBV7-2